The 18 T cell receptor beta chains below were found in one sample sequenced in a study of cytomegalovirus exposure and HLA in healthy donors. The primer mix had 60 Vbeta and 13 Jbeta primers. TCRdb keeps only in-frame clones here, not all; method: immunoSEQ multiplex PCR. The data show about 130,000 clones, with over 8% seen just once and 5.5% held by the top ten. Specimen: PBMCs. The receptors were gathered from a man aged 40-49 years in good health and CMV-seronegative.

This chain connects TRBV7-2 to TRBJ1-2, with 8 bases lining up with TRBD1. With V trimmed by 4 bases and J by 9 bases, 10 bases remained unmatched. Germline-derived CDR1 and CDR2 are SGHTA and FQGNSA. This CDR3 has 14 amino acids. This chain's CDR3 is CASSSGWTGTSYTF. In DNA, the CDR3 is TGTGCCAGCAGCTCCGGATGGACAGGGACGAGCTACACCTTC.

Only a few counts were recorded for this clone. This sequence joins TRBV27 and TRBJ1-2, with TRBD1 matching over 9 bases. The junction had 6 bases not matched to a gene; V was cut back by 5 bases and J by 2 bases. The germline V gene has CDR1 MNHEY and CDR2 SMNVEV (reference sequence). CDR3 size: 15 residues. The CDR3 coding sequence is TGTGCCAGCAGTCCCACCGGGACAGGGAACTATGGCTACACCTTC. The encoded protein is CASSPTGTGNYGYTF.

The chain couples TRBV2 to TRBJ1-2, with 11 bases matching TRBD1. With V trimmed by 6 bases and J by 4 bases, 10 bases remained unmatched. The CDR3 is 16 residues long. CDR1 and CDR2 (germline): SNHLY, FYNNEI. The CDR3 here is CASSPAGTGGPYGYTF. CDR3 nucleotide sequence: TGTGCCAGCAGCCCCGCGGGGACAGGGGGACCCTATGGCTACACCTTC.

This clone was seen a handful of times. The rearrangement uses TRBV19 and TRBJ1-1; D is uncertain. Per germline, CDR1 LNHDA and CDR2 SQIVND (reference sequence). V lost 5 bases and J 8 bases, leaving 15 bases between the germline ends. This CDR3 has 13 amino acids. The DNA of the CDR3 is TGTGCCAGTAGTCAGGCGGCTCGGGAGGAAGCTTTCTTT. Amino acids: CASSQAAREEAFF.

The sample holds a few counts of this clone. This same CDR3 is encoded by further DNA sequences in the sample. The chain uses TRBV27 and TRBJ2-7; D possibly corresponds to TRBD2 (6 bases). V lost 11 bases to trimming and J lost 2 bases, with 13 bases between them. CDR3 length: 12 amino acids. Germline loops: CDR1 MNHEY, CDR2 SMNVEV (reference sequence). This chain's CDR3 is CAAGRGAYEQYF. The CDR3 DNA follows: TGTGCCGCGGGGCGGGGAGCCTACGAGCAGTACTTC.

The chain recombines TRBV19 with TRBJ2-3; TRBD2 aligns across 14 bases. With 3 bases clipped from V and 0 bases from J, the junction kept 8 bases outside the gene matches. Germline V CDR1 and CDR2: LNHDA, SQIVND (reference sequence). The CDR3 spans 19 residues. CDR3 protein: CASSIQGLAGGTSTDTQYF. The CDR3 DNA follows: TGTGCCAGTAGTATCCAAGGACTAGCGGGGGGTACTAGCACAGATACGCAGTATTTT.

The chain employs TRBV4-1 and TRBJ1-1; D gene unclear. V gave up 0 bases and J gave up 14 bases, with 16 bases separating them. The CDR3 is made up of 13 amino acids. Germline CDR1 reads MGHRA; CDR2 reads YSYEKL. The CDR3 DNA sequence: TGCGCCAGCAGCCAAGATGTGGTCGGGTCCCTCTTCTTT. It translates to CASSQDVVGSLFF.

This chain uses TRBV10-2 with TRBJ1-5; D unresolved. With 3 bases removed from V and 6 bases from J, the gap between germline ends came to 9 bases. The CDR3 is made up of 13 amino acids. Germline-derived CDR1 and CDR2 are WSHSY and SAAADI. CDR3 protein: CASSENSPQPQHF. For the CDR3, the DNA is TGCGCCAGCAGTGAAAACAGCCCTCAGCCCCAGCATTTT.

This clone was detected only a few times. The chain employs TRBV7-2 and TRBJ2-7; 9 bases fit TRBD2. The germline V gene has CDR1 SGHTA and CDR2 FQGNSA. Unmatched junction bases numbered 5, after V lost 1 base and J lost 4 bases. This CDR3 is built from 15 residues. CDR3 amino acids: CASSLGVTSGYEQYF. CDR3 DNA: TGTGCCAGCAGCTTAGGGGTGACTAGCGGTTACGAGCAGTACTTC.

This clone has a handful of counts. V is TRBV14 and J is TRBJ1-6; 7 bases align to TRBD1. V shed 5 bases, J shed 10 bases, and the junction held 5 bases outside the gene matches. CDR3 length: 13 residues. The germline V gene encodes CDR1 SGHDN and CDR2 FVKESK. CDR3 in DNA: TGTGCCAGCAGCGGGACAGCGGGCTCACCCCTCCACTTT. This translates into CASSGTAGSPLHF. Full variable domain (missing parts from reference TRBV14 and TRBJ1-6): EAGVTQFPSHSVIEKGQTVTLRCDPISGHDNLYWYRRVMGKEIKFLLHFVKESKQDESGMPNNRFLAERTGGTYSTLKVQPAELEDSGVYFCASSGTAGSPLHFGNGTRLTVT.

This clone has a handful of counts. The chain links TRBV4-1 to TRBJ1-5; D gene unclear. The CDR3 has 15 residues. Trimming shortened V by 0 bases and J by 3 bases, and 9 bases separated the two germline ends. Germline CDR1 reads MGHRA; CDR2 reads YSYEKL. CDR3 nucleotides: TGCGCCAGCAGCCAAGATCCACAGCTCAATCAGCCCCAGCATTTT. It is translated as CASSQDPQLNQPQHF.

This clone was counted only a few times. V usage is TRBV25-1 and J usage is TRBJ2-7; 12 positions match TRBD2. The CDR3 spans 14 residues. The germline CDR1 and CDR2 sequences are MGHDK and SYGVNS. V was pared by 5 bases and J by 7 bases, with 6 bases of the junction left unmatched. CDR3 bases: TGTGCCAGCAGTCTTTCGGGACTAGCGGGTGAGCAGTACTTC. This encodes CASSLSGLAGEQYF.

This clone was counted only a few times. The chain uses TRBV5-1 and TRBJ2-7; TRBD1 matches 9 bases. V trimming: 7 bases; J trimming: 3 bases; junction bases outside the gene matches: 11. The CDR3 totals 15 residues. Per germline, CDR1 SGHRS and CDR2 YFSETQ. The CDR3 spells CASWPGGQGLYEQYF. CDR3 bases: TGCGCCAGCTGGCCCGGGGGACAGGGCCTCTACGAGCAGTACTTC.

The chain has TRBV10-1 and TRBJ2-2; D is possibly TRBD2 (5 bases). Deletions cut 6 bases from V and 5 bases from J, with 10 bases between. The CDR3 contains 13 residues. In germline, CDR1 is WNHNN, CDR2 SYGVQD (reference sequence). The CDR3 loop is CASSYTGTGELFF. CDR3 nucleotide sequence: TGCGCCAGCAGCTACACGGGGACCGGGGAGCTGTTTTTT.

This chain connects TRBV29-1 to TRBJ1-1, with 10 bases lining up with TRBD1. The CDR3 is 13 residues long. V was pared by 5 bases and J by 11 bases, with 11 bases of the junction left unmatched. The germline V gene encodes CDR1 SQVTM and CDR2 ANQGSEA. CDR3 sequence reads: CSVTGQGDLEAFF. DNA of the CDR3: TGCAGCGTTACCGGACAGGGGGATTTGGAGGCTTTCTTT.

This clone was observed a handful of times. Distinct nucleotide sequences in the sample also encode this CDR3. V gene TRBV13 combines with J gene TRBJ1-1; D is perhaps TRBD1 (6 bases). Germline lookup yields CDR1 PRHDT and CDR2 FYEKMQ (reference sequence). The CDR3 is 13 residues long. V was pared by 5 bases and J by 1 base, with 8 bases between. The chain's CDR3 is CASSLQGNTEAFF. The CDR3 DNA is TGTGCCAGCAGCCTACAGGGGAACACTGAAGCTTTCTTT.

This chain joins TRBV5-1 and TRBJ1-6; 9 bases are a match to TRBD1. Trimming removed 0 bases from V and 7 bases from J; junction bases left unmatched: 5. Germline loops: CDR1 SGHRS, CDR2 YFSETQ. The CDR3 runs to 16 residues. CDR3 amino acids: CASSLEGTGTNSPLHF. CDR3 bases: TGCGCCAGCAGCTTGGAGGGGACAGGGACCAATTCACCCCTCCACTTT.

The chain recombines TRBV7-2 with TRBJ1-5, with D unresolved. Per the germline V gene, CDR1 is SGHTA and CDR2 is FQGNSA. Trimming took 5 bases from V and 0 from J, leaving 17 bases between them. The length of the CDR3 is 17 residues. CDR3 nucleotides: TGTGCCAGCAGCCCGCATGGGCGACCGTATAGCAATCAGCCCCAGCATTTT. Translating gives CASSPHGRPYSNQPQHF.